The clone carrying this T cell receptor beta chain has only a few counts. Study processing details: Amplifying reference gene primers gave estimates of nucleated cell counts. Using immunoSEQ multiplex PCR, the repertoire was profiled, and TCRdb retains in-frame clones only, with some absent. Clone size and the V and J calls come from that table; the DNA yielded D and trimming. The table has over 200,000 clones, around 85% seen once. This specimen comes from a study of blood T cell repertoires in COVID-19. About the research overall: Sites across the United States, Italy and Spain contributed samples from acute and convalescent COVID-19. In each case, the material was cDNA or gDNA derived from T cells, B-cell-depleted T cells, or PBMCs.

The material sequenced was peripheral blood. The sequence came from a human donor in a cohort sampled during active COVID-19.

The CDR3 loop reads CASSTSGRASYEQYF. As DNA, the CDR3 is TGTGCCAGTAGTACGAGCGGGAGGGCGTCCTACGAGCAGTACTTC. V and J are TRBV19 and TRBJ2-7, with 10 positions matching TRBD2. This CDR3 region has 15 residues. After removal of 4 bases from V and 1 base from J, the junction contained 4 bases not matched to a gene. Per the germline V gene, CDR1 is LNHDA and CDR2 is SQIVND (reference sequence).